What follows are 27 T cell receptor beta chains derived from one specimen sequenced in a study of blood T cell repertoires in COVID-19. Sequencing used immunoSEQ multiplex PCR; TCRdb keeps in-frame clones, though not all of them. The sample shows some 230,000 clones, about 88% of them seen only once. The sample taken for sequencing was peripheral blood. The receptors derive from a man aged 50 to 60 who had recovered from COVID-19.

The chain joins TRBV7-8 to TRBJ1-2; D is unresolved. CDR3 length equals 13 residues. V was trimmed by 1 base and J by 7 bases, leaving 10 bases between them. CDR1 SGHVS and CDR2 FQNEAQ come from the germline V gene. CDR3 DNA sequence: TGTGCCAGCAGCTTAGAGTCAGGTCGTGGCTACACCTTC. Translating it yields CASSLESGRGYTF.

This clone was seen once. This CDR3 reads CASSSGGSRSYEQYF. In DNA form, the CDR3 reads TGTGCCAGCAGTTCGGGGGGGTCCAGATCCTACGAGCAGTACTTC. V is TRBV27 and J is TRBJ2-7; 8 bases match TRBD2. CDR1 and CDR2 from the germline V gene are MNHEY and SMNVEV (reference sequence). After removal of 4 bases from V and 1 base from J, the junction contained 6 bases not matched to a gene. The CDR3 is 15 residues long.

This clone has a single count. This chain joins TRBV19 and TRBJ2-3; D may be TRBD2 (7 bases). The CDR3 sequence is 17 residues long. CDR1 is LNHDA and CDR2 is SQIVND in the germline V gene (reference sequence). V lost 7 bases to trimming and J lost 0 bases, with 20 bases between them. The DNA for the CDR3 is TGTGCCAGTACCCTAGGGGGGGCAAGACCTAGCACAGATACGCAGTATTTT. Amino acids: CASTLGGARPSTDTQYF.

The rearrangement joins TRBV18 to TRBJ2-5; tentatively, D is TRBD1 (7 bases). This CDR3 spans 14 amino acids. CDR1 is KGHSH and CDR2 is LQKENI in the germline V gene. The ends were cut back, 3 bases at V and 5 bases at J, with 13 bases in the middle. DNA for the CDR3: TGTGCCAGCTCACCTGCGGGACAGAGGGAGACCCAGTACTTC. This sequence encodes CASSPAGQRETQYF. Supplemented by reference TRBV18 and TRBJ2-5, the full variable domain reads NAGVMQNPRHLVRRRGQEARLRCSPMKGHSHVYWYRQLPEEGLKFMVYLQKENIIDESGMPKERFSAEFPKEGPSILRIQQVVRGDSAAYFCASSPAGQRETQYFGPGTRLLVL.

The genes are TRBV27 and TRBJ1-1; 8 positions agree with TRBD1. Trimming took 2 bases from V and 5 from J; bases not matched to a gene: 7. Per the germline V gene, CDR1 is MNHEY and CDR2 is SMNVEV (reference sequence). This CDR3 spans 15 amino acids. The CDR3 nucleotides are TGTGCCAGCAGTTTACAGGGGGCGGTTGGGACTGAAGCTTTCTTT. Translating it yields CASSLQGAVGTEAFF.

The rearrangement joins TRBV24-1 to TRBJ2-3; 14 bases align to TRBD2. With V trimmed by 5 bases and J by 1 base, 1 base remained unmatched. The CDR3 consists of 16 residues. CDR1 and CDR2 (germline): KGHDR, SFDVKD. CDR3 protein: CATSGLAGGCTDTQYF. The CDR3 DNA reads as TGTGCCACCAGTGGACTAGCGGGAGGGTGCACAGATACGCAGTATTTT.

This clone showed up just a few times. The chain couples TRBV19 to TRBJ2-2; 9 nucleotides match TRBD1. J gave up 4 bases and V 4 bases, and 4 bases lay outside the gene matches. Germline V lookup: CDR1 LNHDA, CDR2 SQIVND (reference sequence). The length of the CDR3 is 15 residues. The CDR3 DNA reads as TGTGCCAGTAGTAACCGGGACAGGGTCACCGGGGAGCTGTTTTTT. This sequence encodes CASSNRDRVTGELFF.

This clone was detected a few times. This rearrangement joins TRBV27 to TRBJ2-7; D may be TRBD1 (5 bases). V gave up 4 bases and J gave up 5 bases, with 9 bases separating them. This CDR3 contains 12 residues. The germline gives CDR1 MNHEY, CDR2 SMNVEV (reference sequence). The chain's CDR3 is CASSSRQNEQYF. The DNA for the CDR3 is TGTGCCAGCAGTTCCCGACAGAACGAGCAGTACTTC.

V usage is TRBV28 and J usage is TRBJ2-3; D not resolved. This CDR3 comprises 13 residues. Trimming cost V 1 base and J 3 bases, with 5 bases left between them. Germline CDR1 is MDHEN and CDR2 is SYDVKM. CDR3 DNA sequence: TGTGCCAGCAGTTTATACGGGACAGATACGCAGTATTTT. This encodes CASSLYGTDTQYF.

V and J are TRBV28 and TRBJ1-1; 7 positions agree with TRBD1. Losses at the gene ends were 5 bases for V and 1 base for J; bases not matched to a gene: 10. Germline V gene lookup returns CDR1 MDHEN and CDR2 SYDVKM. The CDR3 totals 16 residues. The CDR3 sequence is CASSQSQGFPNTEAFF. The CDR3 nucleotides are TGTGCCAGCAGTCAATCACAGGGGTTTCCGAACACTGAAGCTTTCTTT.

V gene TRBV24-1 combines with J gene TRBJ2-1, with TRBD2 as a possible D gene (6 bases). CDR1 is KGHDR, CDR2 SFDVKD, per germline. This CDR3 comprises 11 residues. Trimming took 7 bases from V and 7 from J, leaving 7 bases between them. The CDR3: CATRRDNEQFF. DNA for the CDR3: TGTGCCACCAGGCGGGATAATGAGCAGTTCTTC.

The chain employs TRBV4-1 and TRBJ1-2; D may be TRBD1 (5 bases). This CDR3 is built from 16 residues. The V gene's germline CDR1 is MGHRA and CDR2 YSYEKL. V lost 4 bases and J lost 1, with 16 bases in between. The CDR3 bases are TGCGCCAGCAGCCGGTCCTGGGGGGGAGATAACTATGGCTACACCTTC. Its translation: CASSRSWGGDNYGYTF.

The V gene is TRBV6-7, the J gene TRBJ2-3; 9 bases are a match to TRBD2. TRBV6-7 belongs to the ORF category, with a function that is uncertain. The CDR3 contains 19 residues. Losses at the gene ends were 4 bases for V and 2 bases for J; bases not matched to a gene: 16. The CDR3 reads CASSSLCKLAGTSTDTQYF. The CDR3 DNA follows: TGTGCCAGCAGTTCCCTTTGTAAGCTAGCGGGAACCTCCACAGATACGCAGTATTTT.

The chain combines TRBV23-1 with TRBJ2-1; 9 bases line up with TRBD2. TRBV23-1 is an open reading frame, and its role is uncertain. The CDR3 spans 18 residues. The trim removed 2 bases at V and 2 bases at J, leaving 10 bases unmatched. CDR3 sequence reads: CASSQRRLAGWTYNEQFF. DNA of the CDR3: TGCGCCAGCAGTCAAAGGAGGCTAGCGGGATGGACCTACAATGAGCAGTTCTTC.

This clone was counted between two and nine times. The chain employs TRBV2 and TRBJ2-7, with D possibly matching TRBD1 (6 bases). Between the trimmed V and J ends, which lost 6 bases and 5 bases, there was a span of 17 bases. Germline V CDR1 and CDR2: SNHLY, FYNNEI. There are 14 residues in the CDR3. Written as DNA, the CDR3 is TGTGCCAGCAGAGAAAACAGGGTACGGAACGAGCAGTACTTC. This gives the protein CASRENRVRNEQYF.

The chain combines TRBV5-1 with TRBJ2-7; TRBD2 aligns across 13 bases. This CDR3 contains 16 residues. V lost 0 bases to trimming and J lost 7 bases; unmatched junction nucleotides: 7. Germline V gene data show CDR1 as SGHRS and CDR2 as YFSETQ. CDR3 amino acids: CASSLDGLAGVREQYF. As DNA, the CDR3 is TGCGCCAGCAGCTTGGACGGACTAGCGGGAGTGCGGGAGCAGTACTTC.

This chain connects TRBV2 to TRBJ2-5, with 8 bases matching TRBD2. Looked up from germline, CDR1 is SNHLY and CDR2 is FYNNEI. The CDR3 covers 14 residues. V was clipped by 2 bases and J by 5 bases; unmatched bases: 4. The CDR3 loop reads CASSELAGIETQYF. In DNA, the CDR3 is TGTGCCAGCAGTGAACTAGCGGGCATTGAGACCCAGTACTTC.

This chain connects TRBV30 to TRBJ2-3; maybe TRBD1 (5 bases). CDR3 length: 13 amino acids. V lost 0 bases to trimming and J lost 1 base, with 5 bases between them. CDR1 and CDR2 from the germline V gene are GTSNPN and SVGIG (reference sequence). As DNA, the CDR3 is TGTGCCTGGAGTGTAGGGGGCACAGATACGCAGTATTTT. This codes for CAWSVGGTDTQYF.

J is TRBJ2-7 and V is TRBV5-6; unclear D gene. The V gene's germline CDR1 is SGHDT and CDR2 YYEEEE. This CDR3 is built from 13 residues. The germline V and J ends were trimmed by 0 bases and 3 bases, with 7 bases remaining between them. CDR3 protein: CASSLVRNYEQYF. The DNA of the CDR3 is TGTGCCAGCAGCTTGGTGCGGAACTACGAGCAGTACTTC.

The chain recombines TRBV2 with TRBJ1-4, with 10 bases fitting TRBD1. The V gene's germline CDR1 is SNHLY and CDR2 FYNNEI. V lost 3 bases, J lost 3 bases, and 10 bases stayed unmatched. The CDR3 consists of 18 residues. CDR3 sequence (DNA): TGTGCCAGCAGTGAGTCCGGGGACAGGGGCTGGCCTAATGAAAAACTGTTTTTT. Its translation is CASSESGDRGWPNEKLFF.

V gene TRBV14 combines with J gene TRBJ1-4; D might be TRBD1 (5 bases). The CDR3 length is 17 residues. V dropped 3 bases and J dropped 1 base, with 15 bases sitting between them. Per the germline V gene, CDR1 is SGHDN and CDR2 is FVKESK. The CDR3 nucleotides read TGTGCCAGCAGCCAGGACAAGGGATTGGGAACTAATGAAAAACTGTTTTTT. Protein sequence: CASSQDKGLGTNEKLFF.

The genes are TRBV27 and TRBJ1-2; 8 bases are a match to TRBD1. Germline lookup yields CDR1 MNHEY and CDR2 SMNVEV (reference sequence). The length of the CDR3 is 15 residues. Trimming took 5 bases from V and 7 from J; bases not matched to a gene: 12. The CDR3 loop reads CASSRHGQGSVGYTF. CDR3 bases: TGTGCCAGCAGTCGACACGGACAGGGCTCTGTTGGCTACACCTTC.

There are a few counts of this clone. This sequence joins TRBV5-6 and TRBJ1-3; D ambiguous. This CDR3 contains 15 residues. Trimming removed 2 bases at V and 4 bases at J, with 13 bases between. Germline CDR1 reads SGHDT; CDR2 reads YYEEEE. The CDR3 nucleotides are TGTGCCAGCAGCTTAGCGGGGTCCACCGGAAACACCATATATTTT. It codes for CASSLAGSTGNTIYF. The full variable domain, in which reference TRBV5-6 and TRBJ1-3 provide the parts outside the CDR3, is DAGVTQSPTHLIKTRGQQVTLRCSPKSGHDTVSWYQQALGQGPQFIFQYYEEEERQRGNFPDRFSGHQFPNYSSELNVNALLLGDSALYLCASSLAGSTGNTIYFGEGSWLTVV.

This clone was seen a handful of times. The chain couples TRBV3-1 (or the pseudogene TRBV3-2) to TRBJ1-1, with a possible D match to TRBD1 (6 bases). Trimming cost V 0 bases and J 0 bases, with 14 bases left between them. The CDR3 has 17 amino acids. Germline CDR1 LGHDT, CDR2 YNNKEL (reference sequence). CDR3 region: CASSQDLTGLMNTEAFF. The CDR3 DNA reads TGTGCCAGCAGCCAAGATCTAACAGGGCTCATGAACACTGAAGCTTTCTTT.

J is TRBJ1-3 and V is TRBV7-9; D gene unclear. The length of the CDR3 is 18 residues. V gave up 2 bases and J gave up 0 bases, with 17 bases separating them. The V gene's germline CDR1 is SEHNR and CDR2 FQNEAQ (reference sequence). The DNA of the CDR3 is TGTGCCAGCAGCTTACCCCCCCTGATGTGGAGCTCTGGAAACACCATATATTTT. This codes for CASSLPPLMWSSGNTIYF.

The chain recombines TRBV5-1 with TRBJ2-3, with TRBD1 identical over 11 bases. This CDR3 region has 15 residues. CDR1 is SGHRS and CDR2 is YFSETQ in the germline V gene. V gave up 4 bases and J gave up 6 bases; unmatched junction bases: 7. DNA for the CDR3: TGCGCCAGCAGCATTCCGGGACAGGGGGTGGATACGCAGTATTTT. Protein product: CASSIPGQGVDTQYF.

In nucleotides, the CDR3 is TGCGCCAGCAGCTACGACAGGCTACAGGCCTACGAGCAGTACTTC. Translated, it gives CASSYDRLQAYEQYF. The chain recombines TRBV5-1 with TRBJ2-7, with D perhaps matching TRBD1 (6 bases). This CDR3 spans 15 amino acids. Germline V lookup: CDR1 SGHRS, CDR2 YFSETQ. V lost 3 bases, J lost 2 bases, and 15 bases lay in between.